This record looks at one T cell receptor beta chain sequence and its context. Germline-derived CDR1 and CDR2 are SGHAT and FQNNGV. J gave up 1 base and V 1 base, and 3 bases lay outside the gene matches. The CDR3 runs to 15 residues. The sample originates from a study of blood T cell repertoires in COVID-19. Study in general: Acute and convalescent COVID-19 samples came from the United States, Italy and Spain.

The assay was immunoSEQ multiplex PCR, and TCRdb's table has in-frame clones only and misses some. The sample has 400,000 to 500,000 clones, approximately 90% seen once. This rearrangement joins TRBV11-2 to TRBJ2-7; 8 bases are a match to TRBD2. This TCR came from a young woman who had been exposed to COVID-19. Sequenced sample: PBMCs or T cells enriched from blood (not recorded which). DNA for the CDR3: TGTGCCAGCAGCTTAGTCGGGGGGGCTTCCTACGAGCAGTACTTC. The encoded protein is CASSLVGGASYEQYF.